The 8 T cell receptor beta chains listed next were all sequenced from one sample in a study of T-cell memory formation after mild COVID-19 (dated by TCRdb to the early 2020s). The library came from 5' RACE. The sequencing machine was an Illumina NovaSeq 6000. TCRdb trimmed public reads at Q25 via fastp, called clones via MiXCR and kept in-frame beta chains. Entries that share a CDR3 protein sequence are merged under the most common genes and DNA. This sample gives 540,000 or so distinct CDR3 sequences in total; roughly 22% of them show up just once. The ten largest make up around 12% of the sample. Sequenced material: PBMCs or a T cell subset sorted from them (not recorded which). These receptors were obtained from an adult woman who had mild COVID-19 (a few samples of this study predate the infection). The sample titles of this study are shuffled in the database, so cell type and time point are left out; the donor was told from shared clones.

This chain uses TRBV6-6 with TRBJ1-5; D gene ambiguous. Germline lookup yields CDR1 MNHNY and CDR2 SVGAGI (reference sequence). CDR3 length equals 13 residues. With 7 bases removed from V and 7 bases from J, the gap between germline ends came to 14 bases. CDR3: CASMQFPGQPQHF. The CDR3 DNA reads as TGTGCCAGCATGCAGTTCCCTGGACAGCCCCAGCATTTT.

The genes are TRBV11-1 and TRBJ2-3, with 11 bases fitting TRBD1. J was trimmed by 7 bases and V by 4 bases; bases with no gene match: 7. Germline loops: CDR1 SGHAT, CDR2 FQDESV (reference sequence). The CDR3 is 15 residues long. The CDR3 nucleotides are TGTGCCAGCAGCTCCGGGACAGGGGGACGGAATACGCAGTATTTT. It encodes CASSSGTGGRNTQYF.

The chain uses TRBV6-5 and TRBJ2-7; 8 bases line up with TRBD2. Trimming took 5 bases from V and 2 from J; bases not matched to a gene: 8. The CDR3 is 15 amino acids. Germline V gene sequence: CDR1 MNHEY, CDR2 SVGAGI. CDR3 in amino acids: CASSASGGATYEQYF. The CDR3 nucleotides read TGTGCCAGCAGTGCAAGCGGGGGAGCCACCTACGAGCAGTACTTC.

The rearrangement links TRBV20-1 to TRBJ2-7; tentatively, D is TRBD2 (6 bases). V was cut by 3 bases and J by 1 base, with 13 bases left in between. CDR3 length: 14 residues. Germline V gene data show CDR1 as DFQATT and CDR2 as SNEGSKA (reference sequence). For the CDR3, the DNA is TGCAGTGCTAGGGGACTCATCCATTCCTACGAGCAGTACTTC. Amino acids: CSARGLIHSYEQYF.

This clonotype was counted between two and nine times. This chain links TRBV20-1 with TRBJ1-2, with D uncertain. Germline loops: CDR1 DFQATT, CDR2 SNEGSKA (reference sequence). V lost 7 bases to trimming and J lost 2 bases, with 14 bases between them. The length of the CDR3 is 13 residues. Written as DNA, the CDR3 is TGCAGTGTTTTACAAGATTTCAACTATGGCTACACCTTC. Amino acids: CSVLQDFNYGYTF.

This clonotype was observed a single time. The rearrangement joins TRBV24-1 to TRBJ2-5; TRBD2 aligns across 9 bases. This CDR3 is built from 17 residues. From germline, CDR1 is KGHDR and CDR2 SFDVKD. Germline trimming cut 0 bases from V and 2 bases from J; bases unmatched to any gene: 6. This chain's CDR3 is CATSDLRSTSGQETQYF. CDR3 in DNA: TGTGCCACCAGTGATTTGCGGTCGACTAGCGGACAAGAGACCCAGTACTTC.

The count of this clonotype is one. J is TRBJ2-2 and V is TRBV20-1; 9 bases align to TRBD1. This CDR3 region has 14 residues. After removal of 3 bases from V and 7 bases from J, the junction contained 6 bases not matched to a gene. CDR1 DFQATT and CDR2 SNEGSKA come from the germline V gene (reference sequence). The CDR3 loop is CSASVPGQGGELFF. DNA for the CDR3: TGCAGTGCTAGCGTCCCGGGACAGGGCGGGGAGCTGTTTTTT.

This chain uses TRBV7-2 with TRBJ2-2; D assignment may be TRBD1 or TRBD2 (6 bases each). The length of the CDR3 is 14 residues. Between the trimmed V and J ends, which lost 5 bases and 3 bases, there was a span of 10 bases. The germline CDR1 and CDR2 sequences are SGHTA and FQGNSA. CDR3 region: CASSKGGYTGELFF. The CDR3 region has the DNA TGTGCCAGCAGCAAAGGGGGGTACACCGGGGAGCTGTTTTTT.